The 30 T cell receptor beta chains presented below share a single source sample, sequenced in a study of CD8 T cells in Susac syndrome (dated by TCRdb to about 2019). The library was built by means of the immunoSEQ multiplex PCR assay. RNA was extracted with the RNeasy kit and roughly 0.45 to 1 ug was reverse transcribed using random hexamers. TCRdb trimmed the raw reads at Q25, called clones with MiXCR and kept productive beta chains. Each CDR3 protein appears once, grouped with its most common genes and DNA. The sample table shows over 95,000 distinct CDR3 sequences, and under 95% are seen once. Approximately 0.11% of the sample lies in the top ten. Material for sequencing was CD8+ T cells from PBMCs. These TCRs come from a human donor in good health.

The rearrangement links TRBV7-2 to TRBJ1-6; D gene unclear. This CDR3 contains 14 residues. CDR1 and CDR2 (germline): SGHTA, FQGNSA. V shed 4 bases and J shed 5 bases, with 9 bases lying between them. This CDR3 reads CASSSHPNNSPLHF. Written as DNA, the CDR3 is TGTGCCAGCAGCTCCCATCCGAATAATTCACCCCTCCACTTT.

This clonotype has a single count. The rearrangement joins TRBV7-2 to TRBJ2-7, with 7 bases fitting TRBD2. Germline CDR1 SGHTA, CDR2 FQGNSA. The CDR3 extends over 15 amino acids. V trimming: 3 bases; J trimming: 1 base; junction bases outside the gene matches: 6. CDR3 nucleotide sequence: TGTGCCAGCAGCTTCCCTTCGGGGGGATCCTACGAGCAGTACTTC. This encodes CASSFPSGGSYEQYF.

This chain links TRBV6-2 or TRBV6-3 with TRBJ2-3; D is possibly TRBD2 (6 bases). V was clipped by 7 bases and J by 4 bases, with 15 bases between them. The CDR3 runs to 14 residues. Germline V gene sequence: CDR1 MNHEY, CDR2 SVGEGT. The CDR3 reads CASIPRTNADTQYF. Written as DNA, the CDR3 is TGTGCCAGCATCCCTCGGACTAATGCAGATACGCAGTATTTT.

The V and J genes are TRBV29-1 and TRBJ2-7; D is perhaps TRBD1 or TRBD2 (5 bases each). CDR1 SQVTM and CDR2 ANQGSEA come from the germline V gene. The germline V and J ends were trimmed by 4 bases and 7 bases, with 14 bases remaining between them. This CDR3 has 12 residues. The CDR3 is CSVVTARGEQYF. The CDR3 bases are TGCAGCGTTGTCACGGCGAGGGGAGAGCAGTACTTC.

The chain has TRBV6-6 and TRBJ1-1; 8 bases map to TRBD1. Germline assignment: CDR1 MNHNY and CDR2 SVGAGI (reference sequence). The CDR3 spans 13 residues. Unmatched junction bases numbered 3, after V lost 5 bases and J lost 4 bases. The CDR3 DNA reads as TGTGCCAGCAGTATGGACAGGGCCACTGAAGCTTTCTTT. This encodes CASSMDRATEAFF.

The CDR3 here is CASSLKTFNTGELFF. The CDR3 coding sequence is TGTGCCAGCAGCTTAAAGACTTTCAACACCGGGGAGCTGTTTTTT. The chain uses TRBV7-2 and TRBJ2-2; unclear D gene. CDR1 is SGHTA, CDR2 FQGNSA, per germline. V was pared by 2 bases and J by 2 bases, with 9 bases between. The CDR3 has 15 residues.

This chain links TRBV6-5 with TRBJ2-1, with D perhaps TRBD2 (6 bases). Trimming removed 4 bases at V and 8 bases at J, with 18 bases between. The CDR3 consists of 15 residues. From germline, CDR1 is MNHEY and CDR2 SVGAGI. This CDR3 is CASSSPRLVYDEQFF. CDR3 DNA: TGTGCCAGCAGTTCCCCGAGACTAGTTTATGATGAGCAGTTCTTC.

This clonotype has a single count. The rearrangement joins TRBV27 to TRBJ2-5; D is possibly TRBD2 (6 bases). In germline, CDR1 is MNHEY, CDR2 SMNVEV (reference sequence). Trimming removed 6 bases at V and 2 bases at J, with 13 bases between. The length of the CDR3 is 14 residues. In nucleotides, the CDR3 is TGTGCCAGCAGGCAAGGAGGGAGACAAGAGACCCAGTACTTC. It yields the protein CASRQGGRQETQYF.

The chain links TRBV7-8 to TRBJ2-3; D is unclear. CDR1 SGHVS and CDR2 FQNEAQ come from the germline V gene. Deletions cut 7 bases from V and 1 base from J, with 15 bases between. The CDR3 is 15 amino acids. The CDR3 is CASTPQTRGTDTQYF. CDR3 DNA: TGTGCCAGCACCCCTCAAACTCGGGGCACAGATACGCAGTATTTT.

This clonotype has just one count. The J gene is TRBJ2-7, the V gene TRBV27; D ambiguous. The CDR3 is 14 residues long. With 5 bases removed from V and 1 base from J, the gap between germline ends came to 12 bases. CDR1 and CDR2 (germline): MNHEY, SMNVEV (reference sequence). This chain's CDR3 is CASSNSLRSYEQYF. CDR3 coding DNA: TGTGCCAGCAGTAATTCCCTGCGGTCCTACGAGCAGTACTTC.

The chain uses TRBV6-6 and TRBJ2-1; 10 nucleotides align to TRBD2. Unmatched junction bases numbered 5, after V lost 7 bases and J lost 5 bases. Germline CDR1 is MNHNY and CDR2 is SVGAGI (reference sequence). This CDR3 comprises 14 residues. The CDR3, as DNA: TGTGCCAGCACTATAGCGGGGGGTAACAATGAGCAGTTCTTC. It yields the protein CASTIAGGNNEQFF.

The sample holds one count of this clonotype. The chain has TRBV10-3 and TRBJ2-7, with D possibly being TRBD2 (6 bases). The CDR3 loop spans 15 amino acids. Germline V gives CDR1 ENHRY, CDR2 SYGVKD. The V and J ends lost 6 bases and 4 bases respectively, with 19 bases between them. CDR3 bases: TGTGCCATCAGAGAACAGATCTCCGGGAGTTACGAGCAGTACTTC. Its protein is CAIREQISGSYEQYF.

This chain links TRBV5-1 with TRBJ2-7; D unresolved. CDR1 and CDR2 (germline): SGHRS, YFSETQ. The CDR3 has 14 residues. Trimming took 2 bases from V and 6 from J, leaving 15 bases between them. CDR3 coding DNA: TGCGCCAGCAGCTTTGGAAGAGAGAGTGGCGAGCAGTACTTC. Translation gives CASSFGRESGEQYF.

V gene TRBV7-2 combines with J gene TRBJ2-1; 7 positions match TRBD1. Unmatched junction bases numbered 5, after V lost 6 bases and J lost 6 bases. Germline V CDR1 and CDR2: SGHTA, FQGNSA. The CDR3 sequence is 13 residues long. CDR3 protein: CASSPSGGNEQFF. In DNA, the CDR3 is TGTGCCAGCAGTCCGTCAGGGGGCAATGAGCAGTTCTTC.

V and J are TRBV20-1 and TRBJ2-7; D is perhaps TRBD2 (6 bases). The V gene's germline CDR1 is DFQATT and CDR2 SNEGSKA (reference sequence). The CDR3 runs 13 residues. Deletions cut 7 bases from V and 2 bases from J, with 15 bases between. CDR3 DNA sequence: TGCAGTGGCGGGGCAGGTAAAGCCTACGAGCAGTACTTC. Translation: CSGGAGKAYEQYF.

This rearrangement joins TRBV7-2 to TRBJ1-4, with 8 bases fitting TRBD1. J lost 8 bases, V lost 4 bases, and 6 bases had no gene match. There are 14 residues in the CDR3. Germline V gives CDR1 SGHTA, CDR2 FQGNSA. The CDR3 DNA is TGTGCCAGCAGCTCCCGACAGGGGCGGGAAAAACTGTTTTTT. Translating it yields CASSSRQGREKLFF.

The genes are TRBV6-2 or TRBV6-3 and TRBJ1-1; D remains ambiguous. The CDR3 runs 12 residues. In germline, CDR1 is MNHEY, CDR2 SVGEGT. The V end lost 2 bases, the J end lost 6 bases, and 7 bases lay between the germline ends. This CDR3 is CASSYVTAEAFF. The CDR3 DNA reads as TGTGCCAGCAGTTACGTTACAGCTGAAGCTTTCTTT.

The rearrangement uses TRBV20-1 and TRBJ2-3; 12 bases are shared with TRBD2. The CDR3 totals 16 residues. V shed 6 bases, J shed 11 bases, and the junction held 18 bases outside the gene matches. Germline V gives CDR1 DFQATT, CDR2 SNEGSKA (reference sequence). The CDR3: CSAPTGTSGRPKRQYF. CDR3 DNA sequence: TGCAGTGCCCCCACCGGGACTAGCGGGCGGCCTAAGAGGCAGTATTTT.

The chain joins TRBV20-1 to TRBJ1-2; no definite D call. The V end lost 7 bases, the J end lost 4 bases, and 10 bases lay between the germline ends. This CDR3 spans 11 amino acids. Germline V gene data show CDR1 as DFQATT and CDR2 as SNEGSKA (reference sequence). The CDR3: CSDSNSYGYTF. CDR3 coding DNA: TGCAGTGACAGTAATAGCTATGGCTACACCTTC.

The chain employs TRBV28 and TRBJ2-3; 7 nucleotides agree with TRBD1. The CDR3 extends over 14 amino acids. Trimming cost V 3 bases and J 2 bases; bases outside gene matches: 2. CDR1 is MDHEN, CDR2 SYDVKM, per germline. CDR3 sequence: CASSFDRVTDTQYF. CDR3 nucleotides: TGTGCCAGCAGTTTTGACAGGGTCACAGATACGCAGTATTTT.

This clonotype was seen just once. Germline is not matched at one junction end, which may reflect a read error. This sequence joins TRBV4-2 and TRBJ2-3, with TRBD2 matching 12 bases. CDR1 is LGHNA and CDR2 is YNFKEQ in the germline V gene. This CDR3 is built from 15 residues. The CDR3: CASSQGLAGTATQYF. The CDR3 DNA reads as TGTGCCAGCAGCCAGGGACTAGCGGGCACAGCTACGCAGTATTTT.

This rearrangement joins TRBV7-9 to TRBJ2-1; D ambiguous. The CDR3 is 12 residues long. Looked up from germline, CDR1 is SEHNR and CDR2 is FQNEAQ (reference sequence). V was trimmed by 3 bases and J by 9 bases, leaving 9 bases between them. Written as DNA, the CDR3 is TGTGCCAGCAGCTTTGAATTGATTGAGCAGTTCTTC. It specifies CASSFELIEQFF.

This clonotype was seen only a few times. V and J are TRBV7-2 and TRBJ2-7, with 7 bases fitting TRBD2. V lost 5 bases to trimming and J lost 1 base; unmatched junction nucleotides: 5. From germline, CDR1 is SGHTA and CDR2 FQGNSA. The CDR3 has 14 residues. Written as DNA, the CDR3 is TGTGCCAGCAGCGGACCGGGACTATCCTACGAGCAGTACTTC. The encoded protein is CASSGPGLSYEQYF.

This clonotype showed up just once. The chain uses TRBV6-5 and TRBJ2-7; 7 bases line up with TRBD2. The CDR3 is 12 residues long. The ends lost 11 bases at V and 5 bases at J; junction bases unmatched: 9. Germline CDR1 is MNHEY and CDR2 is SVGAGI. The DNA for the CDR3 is TGTGCCGTGGGGGGGAGCCTGGACGAGCAGTACTTC. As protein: CAVGGSLDEQYF.

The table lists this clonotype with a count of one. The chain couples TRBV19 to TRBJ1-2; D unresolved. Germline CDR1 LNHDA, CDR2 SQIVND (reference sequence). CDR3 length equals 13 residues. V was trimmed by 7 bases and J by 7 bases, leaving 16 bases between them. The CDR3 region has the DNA TGTGCCAGTAACCCCACTGACGTTTCTGGCTACACCTTC. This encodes CASNPTDVSGYTF.

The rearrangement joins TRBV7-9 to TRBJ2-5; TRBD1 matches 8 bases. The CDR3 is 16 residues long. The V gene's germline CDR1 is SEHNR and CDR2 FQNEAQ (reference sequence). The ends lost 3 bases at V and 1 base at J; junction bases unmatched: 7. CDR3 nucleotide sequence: TGTGCCAGCAGCTTTTCCAGGACAGGGCGCCAAGAGACCCAGTACTTC. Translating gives CASSFSRTGRQETQYF.

The CDR3 DNA sequence: TGTGCCAGCAGCGTAGGAGTTTCGGCTTTAACTAATGAAAAACTGTTTTTT. Translation: CASSVGVSALTNEKLFF. The gene calls are TRBV9 and TRBJ1-4; D is unclear. Trimming shortened V by 0 bases and J by 1 base, and 13 bases separated the two germline ends. The germline gives CDR1 SGDLS, CDR2 YYNGEE. The CDR3 covers 17 residues.

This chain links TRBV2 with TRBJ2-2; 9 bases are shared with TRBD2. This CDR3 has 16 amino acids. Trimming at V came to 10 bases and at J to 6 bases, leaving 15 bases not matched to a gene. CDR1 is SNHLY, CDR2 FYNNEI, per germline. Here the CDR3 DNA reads TGTGCCACTTATTCGGGCCGCGGGAGGGCCTCCGGGGAGCTGTTTTTT. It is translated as CATYSGRGRASGELFF. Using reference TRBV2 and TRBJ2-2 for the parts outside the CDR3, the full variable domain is EPEVTQTPSHQVTQMGQEVILRCVPISNHLYFYWYRQILGQKVEFLVSFYNNEISEKSEIFDDQFSVERPDGSNFTLKIRSTKLEDSAMYFCATYSGRGRASGELFFGEGSRLTVL.

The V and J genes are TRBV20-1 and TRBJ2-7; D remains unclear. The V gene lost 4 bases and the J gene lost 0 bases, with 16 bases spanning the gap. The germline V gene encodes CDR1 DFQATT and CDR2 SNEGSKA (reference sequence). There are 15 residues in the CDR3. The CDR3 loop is CSANPDGGFSYEQYF. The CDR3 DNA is TGCAGTGCTAACCCGGACGGTGGGTTCTCCTACGAGCAGTACTTC.

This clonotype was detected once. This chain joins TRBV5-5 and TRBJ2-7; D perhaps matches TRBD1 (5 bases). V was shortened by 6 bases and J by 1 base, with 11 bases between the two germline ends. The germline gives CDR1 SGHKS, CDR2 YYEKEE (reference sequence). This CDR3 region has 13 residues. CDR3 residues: CASNQDMSYEQYF. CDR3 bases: TGTGCCAGCAACCAGGACATGTCCTACGAGCAGTACTTC.